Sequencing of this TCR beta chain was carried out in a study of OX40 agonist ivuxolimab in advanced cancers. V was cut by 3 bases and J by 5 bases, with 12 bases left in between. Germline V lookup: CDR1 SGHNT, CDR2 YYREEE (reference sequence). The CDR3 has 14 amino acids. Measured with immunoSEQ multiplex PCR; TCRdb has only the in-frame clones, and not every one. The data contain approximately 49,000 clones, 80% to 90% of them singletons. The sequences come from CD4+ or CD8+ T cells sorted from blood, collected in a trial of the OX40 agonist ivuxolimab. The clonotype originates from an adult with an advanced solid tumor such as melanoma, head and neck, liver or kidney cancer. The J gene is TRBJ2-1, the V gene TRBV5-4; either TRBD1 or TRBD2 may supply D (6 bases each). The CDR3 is CASSSRGLDNEQFF. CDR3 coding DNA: TGTGCCAGCAGCTCCAGGGGACTGGACAATGAGCAGTTCTTC.